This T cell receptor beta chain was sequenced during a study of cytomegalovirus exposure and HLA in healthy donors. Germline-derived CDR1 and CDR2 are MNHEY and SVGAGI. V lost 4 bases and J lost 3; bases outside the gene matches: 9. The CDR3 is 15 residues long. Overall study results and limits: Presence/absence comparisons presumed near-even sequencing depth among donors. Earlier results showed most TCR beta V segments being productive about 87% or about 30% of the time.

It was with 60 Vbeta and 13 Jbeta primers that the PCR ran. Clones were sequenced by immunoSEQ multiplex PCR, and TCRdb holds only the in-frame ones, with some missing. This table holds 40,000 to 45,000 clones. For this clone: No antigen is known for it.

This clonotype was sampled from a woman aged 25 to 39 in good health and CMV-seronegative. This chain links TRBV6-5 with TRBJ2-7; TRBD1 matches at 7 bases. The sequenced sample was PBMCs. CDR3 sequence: CASSSGTENDYEQYF. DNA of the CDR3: TGTGCCAGCAGTTCCGGGACAGAAAACGACTACGAGCAGTACTTC.